A single sample is the source of the 27 T cell receptor beta chains below, sequenced in a study of T cells after yellow fever vaccination. One entry per CDR3 protein results from TCRdb running MiXCR on the 5' RACE reads. Counted here are around 500,000 distinct CDR3 sequences, 20% to 25% occurring once; the ten biggest clones make up about a sixth. This sample comprised PBMCs, obtained roughly 23 days after the first yellow fever vaccination. These TCRs come from a young man who received the YFV17D yellow fever vaccine.

This clonotype has a handful of counts. This sequence joins TRBV27 and TRBJ1-2, with a possible D match to TRBD1 (6 bases). This CDR3 comprises 15 residues. Germline V lookup: CDR1 MNHEY, CDR2 SMNVEV (reference sequence). V dropped 3 bases and J dropped 2 bases, with 13 bases sitting between them. The CDR3 DNA follows: TGTGCCAGCAGTTTTCGAGAAACAGGGAACTATGGCTACACCTTC. Translation gives CASSFRETGNYGYTF.

This clonotype was observed a few times. The chain couples TRBV27 to TRBJ1-5; D possibly corresponds to TRBD1 (5 bases). CDR1 MNHEY and CDR2 SMNVEV come from the germline V gene (reference sequence). V dropped 6 bases and J dropped 3 bases, with 12 bases sitting between them. This CDR3 region has 14 residues. CDR3 loop: CASRKDMNNQPQHF. In DNA, the CDR3 is TGTGCCAGCAGGAAGGACATGAACAATCAGCCCCAGCATTTT.

In its sample, this clonotype was seen a few times. J is TRBJ1-2 and V is TRBV4-1, with TRBD1 matching over 9 bases. Germline CDR1 is MGHRA and CDR2 is YSYEKL. The CDR3 sequence is 16 residues long. V lost 4 bases to trimming and J lost 6 bases; unmatched junction nucleotides: 12. The CDR3 reads CASSPRDLGTGNGYTF. The CDR3 region has the DNA TGCGCCAGCAGCCCCAGAGACCTCGGGACAGGGAATGGCTACACCTTC.

This clonotype was seen repeatedly, ten times or more. V usage is TRBV21-1 and J usage is TRBJ1-5; the table's D call, TRBD1, has no DNA check behind it. TRBV21-1 is a pseudogene segment. The CDR3 consists of 15 residues. For the CDR3, the DNA is TGTGCCAGCAGCAAAGTCAGGGACAAAAATCAGCCCCAGCATTTT. Protein product: CASSKVRDKNQPQHF.

This clonotype was detected only once. The chain employs TRBV6-5 and TRBJ2-3, with D possibly TRBD2 on 7 matching bases. The CDR3 length is 16 residues. V shed 4 bases and J shed 4 bases, with 18 bases lying between them. Looked up from germline, CDR1 is MNHEY and CDR2 is SVGAGI. CDR3 region: CASSSHRAGASDTQYF. The DNA for the CDR3 is TGTGCCAGCAGTTCCCATCGGGCGGGGGCCTCAGATACGCAGTATTTT.

There are a few counts of this clonotype. The rearrangement uses TRBV5-1 and TRBJ2-7; TRBD2 matches at 14 bases. Germline V lookup: CDR1 SGHRS, CDR2 YFSETQ. This CDR3 has 16 amino acids. Unmatched junction bases numbered 5, after V lost 3 bases and J lost 3 bases. The chain's CDR3 is CASSWGLAGDLYEQYV. The DNA of the CDR3 is TGCGCCAGCAGCTGGGGACTAGCGGGGGATCTCTACGAGCAGTACGTC.

The rearrangement uses TRBV4-2 and TRBJ2-5; either TRBD1 or TRBD2 may fit D (5 bases each). The CDR3 totals 16 residues. Per germline, CDR1 LGHNA and CDR2 YNFKEQ. Trimming left V 4 bases short and J 3 bases short, with 18 bases between. For the CDR3, the DNA is TGTGCCAGCAGCCTTCGCCGGGACCTGACGGAAGAGACCCAGTACTTC. This translates into CASSLRRDLTEETQYF.

The V and J genes are TRBV25-1 and TRBJ2-2; 8 bases fit TRBD1. Germline values: CDR1 MGHDK, CDR2 SYGVNS. Unmatched junction bases numbered 10, after V lost 4 bases and J lost 9 bases. The CDR3 is 15 amino acids. CDR3 amino acids: CASSGLGQGGRELFF. CDR3 sequence (DNA): TGTGCCAGCAGTGGATTAGGACAGGGAGGTCGGGAGCTGTTTTTT. The full variable domain, rest sourced from reference TRBV25-1 and TRBJ2-2, is EADIYQTPRYLVIGTGKKITLECSQTMGHDKMYWYQQDPGMELHLIHYSYGVNSTEKGDLSSESTVSRIRTEHFPLTLESARPSHTSQYLCASSGLGQGGRELFFGEGSRLTVL.

This clonotype turned up a few times. This chain links TRBV5-1 with TRBJ2-2; 7 nucleotides match TRBD1. The CDR3 has 22 residues. The V gene end was trimmed by 1 base and the J gene end by 3 bases; junction bases not matched to a gene: 24. CDR1 and CDR2 (germline): SGHRS, YFSETQ. CDR3 region: CASSLYLVGTVKGTAYTGELFF. Here the CDR3 DNA reads TGCGCCAGCAGCTTGTATCTAGTCGGGACAGTAAAGGGTACGGCGTACACCGGGGAGCTGTTTTTT.

This rearrangement joins TRBV4-1 to TRBJ1-2, with D maybe TRBD1 (6 bases). The CDR3 covers 15 residues. CDR1 is MGHRA, CDR2 YSYEKL, per germline. The V and J ends lost 1 base and 1 base respectively, with 10 bases between them. CDR3 amino acids: CASSQATGLNYGYTF. The CDR3 DNA is TGCGCCAGCAGCCAAGCAACAGGGCTTAACTATGGCTACACCTTC.

This clonotype has a handful of counts. The DNA for the CDR3 is TGTGCCAGCAGCTTAGGCGCGCGTTCTACGCAGTATTTT. The encoded protein is CASSLGARSTQYF. The V call is TRBV7-7, the J call TRBJ2-3, with no clear D. V dropped 1 base and J dropped 8 bases, with 10 bases sitting between them. The germline CDR1 and CDR2 sequences are SSHAT and FNYEAQ (reference sequence). The CDR3 has 13 residues. Using reference TRBV7-7 and TRBJ2-3 for the parts outside the CDR3, the full variable domain is GAGVSQSPRYKVTKRGQDVTLRCDPISSHATLYWYQQALGQGPEFLTYFNYEAQPDKSGLPSDRFSAERPEGSISTLTIQRTEQRDSAMYRCASSLGARSTQYFGPGTRLTVL.

This clonotype turned up a few times. This rearrangement joins TRBV11-2 to TRBJ2-6, with unresolved D. The CDR3 totals 15 residues. Trimming took off 2 bases at V and 1 base at J, with 6 bases between the two ends. Per the germline V gene, CDR1 is SGHAT and CDR2 is FQNNGV. The CDR3 DNA reads as TGTGCCAGCAGCTTATATAGGTCTGGGGCCAACGTCCTGACTTTC. This sequence encodes CASSLYRSGANVLTF.

The chain is built from TRBV28 and TRBJ2-7; TRBD1 matches at 8 bases. Unmatched junction bases numbered 12, after V lost 6 bases and J lost 2 bases. This CDR3 is built from 16 residues. Germline CDR1 is MDHEN and CDR2 is SYDVKM. The CDR3 coding sequence is TGTGCCAGCAGCACAACCCAAGGACAGGGCCCCTACGAGCAGTACGTC. Protein sequence: CASSTTQGQGPYEQYV.

This clonotype was seen a few times. The V gene is TRBV28, the J gene TRBJ1-3; D call uncertain. The CDR3 extends over 16 amino acids. The ends were cut back, 1 base at V and 0 bases at J, with 10 bases in the middle. The germline V gene encodes CDR1 MDHEN and CDR2 SYDVKM. The CDR3 coding sequence is TGTGCCAGCAGTTTATATATGGCTCACTCTGGAAACACCATATATTTT. Residues: CASSLYMAHSGNTIYF.

This clonotype occurred a few times. The chain combines TRBV7-3 with TRBJ1-6; D may be TRBD1 (5 bases). CDR3 length: 15 residues. Germline-derived CDR1 and CDR2 are SGHTA and FQGTGA. V lost 5 bases, J lost 9 bases, and 17 bases lay in between. CDR3 residues: CASSPGPGVGSPLHF. The CDR3 DNA follows: TGTGCCAGCAGCCCTGGGCCGGGGGTCGGTTCACCCCTCCACTTT.

This chain joins TRBV7-9 and TRBJ1-6, with D uncertain. The CDR3 is 15 residues long. Looked up from germline, CDR1 is SEHNR and CDR2 is FQNEAQ (reference sequence). The V gene lost 2 bases and the J gene lost 4 bases, with 9 bases spanning the gap. CDR3 in DNA: TGTGCCAGCAGCTTAAGCCGGGATTATAATTCACCCCTCCACTTT. Amino acids: CASSLSRDYNSPLHF.

This sequence joins TRBV12-3 or TRBV12-4 and TRBJ1-1; no firm D call. This CDR3 has 13 amino acids. The V end lost 2 bases, the J end lost 4 bases, and 8 bases lay between the germline ends. Here the CDR3 DNA reads TGTGCCAGCAGTTTAATCCGAGCCACTGAAGCTTTCTTT. The encoded protein is CASSLIRATEAFF.

This clonotype occurred many times. The gene calls are TRBV7-9 and TRBJ2-1; the D gene is possibly TRBD1 (5 bases). Germline CDR1 reads SEHNR; CDR2 reads FQNEAQ (reference sequence). This CDR3 comprises 16 residues. Between the trimmed V and J ends, which lost 5 bases and 0 bases, there was a span of 14 bases. DNA of the CDR3: TGTGCCAGCAGCCCTCCTGTGACAGTCTCCTACAATGAGCAGTTCTTC. It is translated as CASSPPVTVSYNEQFF.

J is TRBJ2-2 and V is TRBV27; a possible D gene is TRBD1 (5 bases). Germline V gene lookup returns CDR1 MNHEY and CDR2 SMNVEV (reference sequence). The CDR3 runs 14 residues. V was pared by 5 bases and J by 3 bases, with 10 bases between. The CDR3 reads CASSPARDTGELFF. CDR3 DNA: TGTGCCAGCAGTCCAGCCAGGGACACCGGGGAGCTGTTTTTT.

This clonotype was found many times. V gene TRBV7-3 combines with J gene TRBJ2-3; D ambiguous. Germline CDR1 and CDR2: SGHTA and FQGTGA. V was pared by 2 bases and J by 2 bases, with 5 bases between. CDR3 size: 13 residues. The CDR3 spells CASSLRPTDTQYF. The CDR3 DNA reads TGTGCCAGCAGCTTACGGCCCACAGATACGCAGTATTTT. The whole variable domain, remainder taken from reference TRBV7-3 and TRBJ2-3, is GAGVSQTPSNKVTEKGKYVELRCDPISGHTALYWYRQSLGQGPEFLIYFQGTGAADDSGLPNDRFFAVRPEGSVSTLKIQRTERGDSAVYLCASSLRPTDTQYFGPGTRLTVL.

J is TRBJ2-2 and V is TRBV7-3, with a weak D call TRBD1 (6 bases). The germline gives CDR1 SGHTA, CDR2 FQGTGA. This CDR3 spans 13 amino acids. V lost 10 bases to trimming and J lost 2 bases, with 11 bases between them. CDR3 in amino acids: CATRTDNTGELFF. CDR3 DNA: TGTGCCACCAGGACAGACAACACCGGGGAGCTGTTTTTT. Using reference TRBV7-3 and TRBJ2-2 for the parts outside the CDR3, the full variable domain is GAGVSQTPSNKVTEKGKYVELRCDPISGHTALYWYRQSLGQGPEFLIYFQGTGAADDSGLPNDRFFAVRPEGSVSTLKIQRTERGDSAVYLCATRTDNTGELFFGEGSRLTVL.

The rearrangement links TRBV3-1 to TRBJ2-3; possible D gene TRBD2, 6 bases. Per the germline V gene, CDR1 is LGHDT and CDR2 is YNNKEL (reference sequence). With 5 bases removed from V and 2 bases from J, the gap between germline ends came to 14 bases. This CDR3 is built from 15 residues. CDR3 in amino acids: CASSSSRENTDTQYF. The DNA of the CDR3 is TGTGCCAGCAGCTCTAGCCGGGAGAACACAGATACGCAGTATTTT.

The chain uses TRBV3-1 and TRBJ1-2; no clear D gene. V lost 1 base, J lost 4 bases, and 13 bases lay in between. CDR3 length: 15 residues. Germline assignment: CDR1 LGHDT and CDR2 YNNKEL (reference sequence). The CDR3 coding sequence is TGTGCCAGCAGCCAAGCTACGGCCATGCCCTATGGCTACACCTTC. Protein sequence: CASSQATAMPYGYTF.

The V gene is TRBV14, the J gene TRBJ2-6; 7 nucleotides align to TRBD1. CDR1 and CDR2 from the germline V gene are SGHDN and FVKESK. CDR3 size: 16 residues. V lost 4 bases to trimming and J lost 0 bases; unmatched junction nucleotides: 3. This chain's CDR3 is CASSRTGTSGANVLTF. CDR3 in DNA: TGTGCCAGCAGCCGGACAGGCACCTCTGGGGCCAACGTCCTGACTTTC.

In the case of this clonotype: One base away lies a much larger clone, so this may be a sequencing read error. In this CDR3 the conserved last residue, phenylalanine or tryptophan, is missing, so a read error is likely. The chain couples TRBV7-8 to TRBJ2-3, with no clear D. V was cut by 8 bases and J by 4 bases, with 10 bases left in between. This CDR3 has 12 amino acids. Looked up from germline, CDR1 is SGHVS and CDR2 is FQNEAQ. CDR3 residues: CASGSGADTQYI. As DNA, the CDR3 is TGTGCCAGCGGTTCTGGCGCAGATACGCAGTATATT.

The rearrangement links TRBV30 to TRBJ2-7; no clear D gene. Trimming took off 0 bases at V and 3 bases at J, with 9 bases between the two ends. Germline CDR1 and CDR2: GTSNPN and SVGIG (reference sequence). This CDR3 spans 13 amino acids. For the CDR3, the DNA is TGTGCCTGGAGTGTAAGCCTGGTCTACGAGCAGTACTTC. It codes for CAWSVSLVYEQYF.

This clonotype was seen a few times. This rearrangement joins TRBV5-5 to TRBJ2-5; TRBD1 or TRBD2 may be the D gene (5 bases each). Germline lookup yields CDR1 SGHKS and CDR2 YYEKEE (reference sequence). The V end lost 7 bases, the J end lost 7 bases, and 20 bases lay between the germline ends. The CDR3 covers 14 residues. CDR3: CASGEGTAARTQYF. The CDR3 nucleotides read TGTGCCAGCGGAGAAGGGACGGCCGCACGGACCCAGTACTTC.